A selection of T cell receptor beta chains follows, all from one sample in a study of CD8+CD57+ T cells in acquired aplastic anemia. TCRdb re-derived calls from the reads in MiXCR, one entry per CDR3 protein. The sample contains some 120,000 distinct CDR3 sequences, over 45% of which appear only once. Sequenced input: sorted CD4+, CD8+, or CD8+CD57+ T cells (not recorded which) from PBMCs. These receptor sequences come from a human donor in good health, serving as a control. The CDR3 runs from the conserved cysteine through the conserved F or W. D genes are given only for firm matches. Only part of the rows carry a size: once, few, many, or a class if the clone is expanded.

j_gene,abundance,v_gene,d_gene,CDR3aa,CDR3nt
TRBJ1-3,many,TRBV9,-,CASSVVPAISGNTIYF,TGTGCCAGCAGCGTAGTACCAGCTATCTCTGGAAACACCATATATTTT
TRBJ2-6,many,TRBV7-9,-,CASSLVAGANVLTF,TGTGCCAGCAGTTTGGTAGCTGGGGCCAACGTCCTGACTTTC
TRBJ2-5,-,TRBV24-1,-,CATGAQYF,TGTGCCACCGGGGCCCAGTACTTC
TRBJ2-1,few,TRBV10-3,-,CAIRPGGGLYEQFF,TGTGCCATCAGGCCAGGCGGAGGACTCTATGAGCAGTTCTTC
TRBJ2-5,many,TRBV15,TRBD2,CATSRDSGETQYF,TGTGCCACCAGCAGAGATAGCGGGGAGACCCAGTACTTC
TRBJ2-3,-,TRBV29-1,TRBD2,CSVTGTSGGPDTQYF,TGCAGCGTTACCGGGACTAGCGGGGGCCCAGATACGCAGTATTTT
TRBJ2-7,many,TRBV11-2,-,CASSLVGQRLGQYF,TGTGCCAGCAGCTTAGTAGGTCAGAGACTCGGGCAGTACTTC
TRBJ2-2,many,TRBV20-1,TRBD1,CSASDRGYRTGELFF,TGCAGTGCTAGCGACAGGGGGTATAGGACCGGGGAGCTGTTTTTT
TRBJ1-2,many,TRBV4-2,TRBD1,CASSQGSGTGGADGYTF,TGTGCCAGCAGCCAAGGCTCCGGGACAGGGGGCGCTGATGGCTACACCTTC
TRBJ2-5,-,TRBV20-1,TRBD2,CSAREVLAGGQGETQYF,TGCAGTGCTAGAGAAGTACTAGCGGGGGGGCAGGGAGAGACCCAGTACTTC
TRBJ2-3,-,TRBV29-1,TRBD2,CSVQLAGSTDTQYF,TGCAGCGTCCAACTAGCGGGAAGCACAGATACGCAGTATTTT
TRBJ2-5,-,TRBV7-9,TRBD2,CASSLGTSGIETQYF,TGTGCCAGCAGCTTAGGGACTAGCGGGATCGAGACCCAGTACTTC
TRBJ2-5,-,TRBV5-4,TRBD2,CASSHRTRAGGQETQYF,TGTGCCAGCAGTCATCGGACTAGGGCGGGGGGGCAGGAGACCCAGTACTTC
TRBJ2-7,once,TRBV15,-,CATSREGSYEQYF,TGTGCCACCAGCAGAGAGGGGAGCTACGAGCAGTACTTC
TRBJ2-2,-,TRBV29-1,TRBD2,CSVELAGVNTGELFF,TGCAGCGTTGAGCTAGCGGGGGTTAACACCGGGGAGCTGTTTTTT
TRBJ1-5,many,TRBV6-1,TRBD1,CASKGQGGSPNQPQHF,TGTGCCAGCAAAGGACAGGGAGGGTCCCCCAATCAGCCCCAGCATTTT
TRBJ2-1,-,TRBV11-2,TRBD2,CASSRTSGATYSYNEQFF,TGTGCCAGCAGCCGGACTAGCGGGGCGACCTACTCCTACAATGAGCAGTTCTTC
TRBJ1-1,many,TRBV6-2/TRBV6-3,TRBD1,CASSYWGQGGLSTEAFF,TGTGCCAGCAGTTACTGGGGACAGGGCGGTTTGAGCACTGAAGCTTTCTTT
TRBJ1-6,many,TRBV12-3/TRBV12-4,-,CASSEKGSPLHF,TGTGCCAGCAGCGAAAAGGGTTCACCCCTCCACTTT
TRBJ2-7,many,TRBV2,-,CASMDYSYEQYF,TGTGCCAGCATGGACTACTCCTACGAGCAGTACTTC
TRBJ2-1,-,TRBV5-5,-,CASRRDTVNEQFF,TGTGCCAGCAGACGGGACACAGTCAATGAGCAGTTCTTC
TRBJ2-7,-,TRBV25-1,TRBD1,CASSGPGQGPYEQYF,TGTGCCAGCAGTGGCCCCGGACAGGGGCCCTACGAGCAGTACTTC
TRBJ2-3,-,TRBV7-2,TRBD2,CASSLALAGVTDTQYF,TGTGCCAGCAGCTTAGCGCTAGCGGGGGTCACAGATACGCAGTATTTT
TRBJ2-7,many,TRBV20-1,-,CSARSYYEQYF,TGCAGTGCTAGGTCTTACTACGAGCAGTACTTC
TRBJ2-5,-,TRBV29-1,-,CSAYRGGGETQYF,TGCAGCGCTTACAGGGGCGGGGGAGAGACCCAGTACTTC
TRBJ1-6,few,TRBV20-1,-,CSAKQGVSSPLHF,TGCAGTGCTAAACAGGGAGTAAGTTCACCCCTCCACTTT
TRBJ1-2,-,TRBV6-5,TRBD1,CTSSYDQGQGAGGYTF,TGTACCAGCAGTTACGACCAGGGACAGGGGGCGGGTGGCTACACCTTC
TRBJ1-1,many,TRBV2,-,CASRRGEDTEAFF,TGTGCCAGCCGGAGGGGGGAGGACACTGAAGCTTTCTTT
TRBJ1-1,many,TRBV12-3/TRBV12-4,-,CASSPIPRTVSTEAFF,TGTGCCAGCAGTCCTATCCCCCGGACAGTATCCACTGAAGCTTTCTTT
TRBJ2-6,many,TRBV2,TRBD1,CASRDRLSSGANVLTF,TGTGCCAGCCGGGACAGGCTTAGCTCTGGGGCCAACGTCCTGACTTTC
TRBJ2-7,few,TRBV25-1,-,CASSLAWTAYEQYF,TGTGCCAGCAGCTTGGCCTGGACAGCCTACGAGCAGTACTTC
TRBJ2-1,-,TRBV20-1,TRBD2,CSKGGTSGQNEQFF,TGCAGTAAAGGGGGGACTAGCGGGCAGAATGAGCAGTTCTTC
TRBJ2-1,-,TRBV7-8,TRBD2,CASSLGSGGPFDEQFF,TGTGCCAGCAGCTTGGGTAGCGGGGGCCCGTTCGATGAGCAGTTCTTC
TRBJ2-3,many,TRBV5-1,-,CASSPADGATDTQYF,TGCGCCAGCAGCCCGGCGGACGGGGCCACAGATACGCAGTATTTT
TRBJ1-5,-,TRBV2,-,CASRGDSANQPQHF,TGTGCCAGCAGGGGTGACAGTGCGAATCAGCCCCAGCATTTT
TRBJ2-7,few,TRBV25-1,-,CASSEGGVWPEQYF,TGTGCCAGCAGTGAGGGAGGTGTCTGGCCGGAGCAGTACTTC
TRBJ2-7,many,TRBV19,TRBD2,CASSLAGDYEQYF,TGTGCCAGTAGTCTAGCGGGGGACTACGAGCAGTACTTC
TRBJ2-6,many,TRBV6-1,TRBD2,CASRAGGVSGANVLTF,TGTGCCAGCAGGGCGGGAGGGGTCTCTGGGGCCAACGTCCTGACTTTC
TRBJ2-7,many,TRBV6-5,TRBD1,CASSYDRTGAVYEQYF,TGTGCCAGCAGTTACGACCGGACAGGGGCGGTCTACGAGCAGTACTTC
TRBJ1-1,many,TRBV12-5,-,CASGFLLAEAFF,TGTGCTAGTGGTTTTCTGTTGGCTGAAGCTTTCTTT
TRBJ1-1,many,TRBV12-3/TRBV12-4,-,CASSLRTQGLEAFF,TGTGCCAGCAGTTTACGCACTCAGGGGTTAGAAGCTTTCTTT
TRBJ1-5,-,TRBV28,-,CASSLVLTNQPQHF,TGTGCCAGCAGTTTGGTTCTAACAAATCAGCCCCAGCATTTT
TRBJ2-1,-,TRBV2,TRBD2,CASSPRTSGGHEQFF,TGTGCCAGCAGTCCACGGACTAGCGGGGGCCATGAGCAGTTCTTC
TRBJ1-5,once,TRBV11-2,-,CASSLGSRAGNQPQHF,TGTGCCAGCAGCTTAGGGTCCAGGGCTGGCAATCAGCCCCAGCATTTT
TRBJ2-3,once,TRBV2,TRBD2,CASRLTSGGTDTQYF,TGTGCCAGCAGGCTAACTAGCGGGGGCACAGATACGCAGTATTTT
TRBJ2-6,-,TRBV5-5,-,CASRAGAGANVLTF,TGTGCCAGCAGAGCAGGAGCAGGGGCCAACGTCCTGACTTTC
TRBJ2-7,many,TRBV20-1,-,CSARGKLTRAYEQYF,TGCAGTGCTAGAGGGAAGTTAACCAGGGCTTACGAGCAGTACTTC
TRBJ1-2,many,TRBV19,TRBD1,CASRWGQPYGYTF,TGTGCCAGTAGGTGGGGACAGCCCTATGGCTACACCTTC
TRBJ2-1,many,TRBV7-3,-,CASSLEGGPGNEQFF,TGTGCCAGCAGCTTGGAGGGGGGCCCAGGTAATGAGCAGTTCTTC
TRBJ1-6,once,TRBV5-6,TRBD1,CASSWYSGQNSPLHF,TGTGCCAGCAGCTGGTACTCGGGACAGAATTCACCCCTCCACTTT
TRBJ2-2,-,TRBV6-2/TRBV6-3,TRBD2,CASSYSLAGGPTGELFF,TGTGCCAGCAGTTACTCCCTAGCGGGGGGGCCCACCGGGGAGCTGTTTTTT
TRBJ1-2,many,TRBV11-2,-,CASSSRLIERTAGNYTF,TGTGCCAGCAGCTCCCGACTAATTGAGAGGACAGCGGGGAACTACACCTTC
TRBJ2-3,many,TRBV5-1,-,CASSLTGSPTDTQYF,TGCGCCAGCAGCTTAACAGGGTCCCCCACAGATACGCAGTATTTT
TRBJ2-1,-,TRBV24-1,TRBD2,CATKAGGPGGNEQFF,TGTGCCACCAAAGCGGGAGGGCCGGGGGGCAATGAGCAGTTCTTC
TRBJ2-7,-,TRBV19,TRBD1,CASSRRTGAGEQYF,TGTGCCAGTAGTAGAAGGACAGGGGCAGGAGAGCAGTACTTC
TRBJ2-5,-,TRBV5-1,-,CASSFAAEETQYF,TGCGCCAGCAGCTTCGCGGCAGAAGAGACCCAGTACTTC
TRBJ1-2,many,TRBV3-1,TRBD1,CASRGTGGGYTF,TGTGCCAGCAGGGGGACAGGGGGTGGCTACACCTTC
TRBJ1-1,many,TRBV4-1,TRBD1,CASSKGQGGTEAFF,TGCGCCAGCAGCAAGGGACAGGGAGGGACTGAAGCTTTCTTT
TRBJ2-5,-,TRBV7-8,-,CASSLETQYF,TGTGCCAGCAGCTTAGAGACCCAGTACTTC